This T cell receptor beta chain is from a study of human T cells and chemical hapten exposure. The time point denotes: patch test 2, 6 weeks after DPC sensitization. Treatment meaning: therapeutic diphenylcyclopropenone sensitization with weekly scalp DPC. This CDR3 has 14 residues. Trimming cost V 4 bases and J 6 bases; bases outside gene matches: 7. The V gene's germline CDR1 is SQVTM and CDR2 ANQGSEA. Individual cDNA molecules had unique molecular identifiers attached to them by the library. TCRdb re-derived calls from the RACE reads in MiXCR, one entry per CDR3 protein. The table records roughly 380,000 distinct CDR3 sequences, about 6.3% of them present only once.

The sequence came from a woman aged 18 to 35 with alopecia areata. Some clones in this sample may be carry-over from other donors' samples. This specimen consisted of whole blood, obtained in connection with sensitization to the hapten diphenylcyclopropenone (DPC). V is TRBV29-1 and J is TRBJ1-1; 11 nucleotides align to TRBD1. The CDR3 nucleotides are TGCAGCGTTGGGAGCTCGGGACAGGGGGCTGAAGCTTTCTTT. Residues: CSVGSSGQGAEAFF. Using reference TRBV29-1 and TRBJ1-1 for the parts outside the CDR3, the full variable domain is SAVISQKPSRDICQRGTSLTIQCQVDSQVTMMFWYRQQPGQSLTLIATANQGSEATYESGFVIDKFPISRPNLTFSTLTVSNMSPEDSSIYLCSVGSSGQGAEAFFGQGTRLTVV.